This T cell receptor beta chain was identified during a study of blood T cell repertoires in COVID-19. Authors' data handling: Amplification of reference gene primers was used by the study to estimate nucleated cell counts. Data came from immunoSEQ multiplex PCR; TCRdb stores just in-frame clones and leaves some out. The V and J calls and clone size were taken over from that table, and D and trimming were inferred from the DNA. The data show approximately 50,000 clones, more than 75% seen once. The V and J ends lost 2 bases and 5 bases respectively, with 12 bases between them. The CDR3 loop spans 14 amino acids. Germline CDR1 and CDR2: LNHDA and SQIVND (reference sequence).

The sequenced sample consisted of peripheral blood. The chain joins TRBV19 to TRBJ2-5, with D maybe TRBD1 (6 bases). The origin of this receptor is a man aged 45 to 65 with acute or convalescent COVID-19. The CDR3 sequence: CASSIQGGGETQYF. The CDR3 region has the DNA TGTGCCAGTAGTATACAAGGGGGTGGGGAGACCCAGTACTTC.